The 11 T cell receptor beta chains presented below share a single source sample, sequenced in a study of blood T cell repertoires in COVID-19. Only in-frame clones appear in the TCRdb table, and some are missing; sequencing was by immunoSEQ multiplex PCR. The data contain about 130,000 clones, roughly 72% of them seen just once; the ten biggest clones take up about 10%. The specimen was peripheral blood. The source of these receptors is a human donor in a cohort sampled during active COVID-19.

This chain uses TRBV29-1 with TRBJ2-2, with 8 positions matching TRBD1. With 3 bases clipped from V and 6 bases from J, the junction kept 6 bases outside the gene matches. Germline CDR1 reads SQVTM; CDR2 reads ANQGSEA. CDR3 length: 14 residues. The chain's CDR3 is CSVEAGGIPGELFF. The CDR3 DNA reads TGCAGCGTTGAGGCAGGGGGCATCCCCGGGGAGCTGTTTTTT.

V usage is TRBV19 and J usage is TRBJ1-5, with D possibly matching TRBD1 (6 bases). The V gene lost 3 bases and the J gene lost 2 bases, with 11 bases spanning the gap. Germline V gives CDR1 LNHDA, CDR2 SQIVND (reference sequence). The CDR3 contains 15 residues. CDR3 DNA: TGTGCCAGTAGTATTGGGGGGGGGCGCAATCAGCCCCAGCATTTT. It translates to CASSIGGGRNQPQHF.

V usage is TRBV20-1 and J usage is TRBJ2-7; TRBD1 agrees at 9 bases. V gave up 6 bases and J gave up 10 bases; unmatched junction bases: 4. The CDR3 is 10 residues long. Germline loops: CDR1 DFQATT, CDR2 SNEGSKA (reference sequence). The CDR3 DNA sequence: TGCAGTGCGGGGGGACAGGGACAGTACTTC. Its translation is CSAGGQGQYF.

The chain uses TRBV27 and TRBJ2-1; 10 bases agree with TRBD2. This CDR3 has 14 residues. Per the germline V gene, CDR1 is MNHEY and CDR2 is SMNVEV (reference sequence). Germline trimming cut 5 bases from V and 5 bases from J; bases unmatched to any gene: 3. The CDR3, as DNA: TGTGCCAGCAGTGTCCTAGCGGGAGACAATGAGCAGTTCTTC. Protein: CASSVLAGDNEQFF.

The chain combines TRBV30 with TRBJ2-7; weak D call: TRBD1 (5 bases). With 5 bases removed from V and 4 bases from J, the gap between germline ends came to 9 bases. Germline values: CDR1 GTSNPN, CDR2 SVGIG (reference sequence). CDR3 size: 11 residues. The CDR3 region has the DNA TGTGCCTGGTCGAACAGGTACGAGCAGTACTTC. Amino acids: CAWSNRYEQYF.

The chain uses TRBV14 and TRBJ1-3, with D perhaps TRBD1 (6 bases). Trimming removed 1 base from V and 0 bases from J, with 19 bases in between. This CDR3 region has 19 residues. The germline V gene has CDR1 SGHDN and CDR2 FVKESK. CDR3: CASSQVQGLLSDSGNTIYF. The CDR3 DNA reads TGTGCCAGCAGCCAAGTCCAGGGGTTACTATCCGACTCTGGAAACACCATATATTTT.

The genes are TRBV5-1 and TRBJ1-2; the match to TRBD1 covers 10 bases. Germline V gene data show CDR1 as SGHRS and CDR2 as YFSETQ. The CDR3 covers 17 residues. V gave up 0 bases and J gave up 3 bases; unmatched junction bases: 8. CDR3 coding DNA: TGCGCCAGCAGCTTGGCGACAGGGGGCAGGCTAGACTATGGCTACACCTTC. Translating it yields CASSLATGGRLDYGYTF.

The J gene is TRBJ1-5, the V gene TRBV2; a weak D match, TRBD1 (6 bases). Germline CDR1 SNHLY, CDR2 FYNNEI. V was trimmed by 1 base and J by 6 bases, leaving 10 bases between them. This CDR3 region has 14 residues. The CDR3 spells CASSEGGQSQPQHF. The CDR3 nucleotides are TGTGCCAGCAGTGAAGGGGGGCAGAGTCAGCCCCAGCATTTT.

This clone was counted a few times. The rearrangement joins TRBV24-1 to TRBJ2-1, with D tentatively TRBD1 (6 bases). V was pared by 9 bases and J by 4 bases, with 18 bases between. This CDR3 spans 15 amino acids. Germline-derived CDR1 and CDR2 are KGHDR and SFDVKD. This CDR3 reads CATGGSLGLYNEQFF. The CDR3 coding sequence is TGTGCCACCGGGGGCAGTTTGGGTTTATACAATGAGCAGTTCTTC.

The V call is TRBV6-5, the J call TRBJ2-3, with TRBD1 matching 7 bases. The germline V gene has CDR1 MNHEY and CDR2 SVGAGI. This CDR3 contains 15 residues. V gave up 5 bases and J gave up 2 bases; unmatched junction bases: 7. In nucleotides, the CDR3 is TGTGCCAGCAGTACCCAGACAGGGTACACAGATACGCAGTATTTT. Its translation is CASSTQTGYTDTQYF.

This clone was observed at least ten times. The chain links TRBV19 to TRBJ2-7, with TRBD1 matching over 9 bases. J gave up 6 bases and V 7 bases, and 10 bases lay outside the gene matches. Germline V gene sequence: CDR1 LNHDA, CDR2 SQIVND (reference sequence). The CDR3 has 14 amino acids. The CDR3, as DNA: TGTGCCAGTAACACAGGGGGCGAATCGTCCGAGCAGTACTTC. The encoded protein is CASNTGGESSEQYF.